The 15 T cell receptor beta chains presented below share a single source sample, sequenced in a study of PD-1 and CTLA-4 blockade in melanoma listed by TCRdb under 2021. Libraries were made using the immunoSEQ multiplex PCR assay. TCRdb retrieved this table from immuneACCESS and kept in-frame rearrangements only. Not all clones are present; in checked studies, unresolved V genes account for under half, and no reason is known for the remainder. This sample has roughly 30,000 clones in its table, and about 91% of those were observed once. The top ten clones comprise over 8.5% of the sample. The sample here was CD8+ T cells from peripheral blood, taken from a patient given anti-PD-1 treatment. These TCRs come from a human donor with melanoma.

The V and J genes are TRBV4-2 and TRBJ2-7; weak D call: TRBD2 (5 bases). Trimming shortened V by 3 bases and J by 4 bases, and 13 bases separated the two germline ends. Germline CDR1 and CDR2: LGHNA and YNFKEQ. The CDR3 covers 14 residues. CDR3 residues: CASSHGSGEYEQYF. CDR3 DNA: TGTGCCAGCAGCCACGGATCTGGGGAGTACGAGCAGTACTTC.

The chain employs TRBV7-9 and TRBJ2-7; 9 bases line up with TRBD1. J was trimmed by 1 base and V by 5 bases; bases with no gene match: 6. Germline values: CDR1 SEHNR, CDR2 FQNEAQ (reference sequence). The CDR3 has 15 residues. This chain's CDR3 is CASSPDRGLSYEQYF. The CDR3 nucleotides are TGTGCCAGCAGCCCGGACAGGGGCCTTTCCTACGAGCAGTACTTC.

This sequence joins TRBV4-1 and TRBJ1-2; D gene ambiguous. The CDR3 has 15 amino acids. Per the germline V gene, CDR1 is MGHRA and CDR2 is YSYEKL. Trimming cost V 0 bases and J 4 bases, with 12 bases left between them. The CDR3 here is CASSQDSGLLYGYTF. CDR3 bases: TGCGCCAGCAGCCAAGATTCAGGCCTTCTCTATGGCTACACCTTC.

This clone is medium-sized (0.01 to 0.1%) in the sample. This rearrangement joins TRBV2 to TRBJ2-1, with 14 positions matching TRBD2. Germline CDR1 reads SNHLY; CDR2 reads FYNNEI. J lost 8 bases, V lost 8 bases, and 8 bases had no gene match. This CDR3 has 15 residues. The CDR3 DNA follows: TGTGCCAGCGGGGGACCGGGACTAGCGGGAGATGAGCAGTTCTTC. Translating gives CASGGPGLAGDEQFF.

The V gene is TRBV28, the J gene TRBJ2-5; 7 positions match TRBD1. The germline V gene has CDR1 MDHEN and CDR2 SYDVKM. The length of the CDR3 is 14 residues. With 6 bases clipped from V and 2 bases from J, the junction kept 6 bases outside the gene matches. As DNA, the CDR3 is TGTGCCAGCAGCAACAGGGGCCTACAAGAGACCCAGTACTTC. Translating it yields CASSNRGLQETQYF.

This rearrangement joins TRBV29-1 to TRBJ2-1, with no clear D. This CDR3 region has 12 residues. Germline V gene lookup returns CDR1 SQVTM and CDR2 ANQGSEA. Trimming removed 0 bases at V and 7 bases at J, with 7 bases between. As DNA, the CDR3 is TGCAGCGTTGAAGATCCGCCGAATGAGCAGTTCTTC. It translates to CSVEDPPNEQFF.

This rearrangement joins TRBV19 to TRBJ2-7; no firm D call. This CDR3 has 16 residues. The germline CDR1 and CDR2 sequences are LNHDA and SQIVND (reference sequence). The V end was cut by 6 bases, the J end by 0 bases, with 18 bases between. Here the CDR3 reads CASSDSLGPSSYEQYF. In nucleotides, the CDR3 is TGTGCCAGTAGCGACTCACTCGGACCTAGCTCCTACGAGCAGTACTTC.

The CDR3 DNA is TGCGCCAGCAGCCCGGGAACCTACGAGCAGTACTTC. Amino acids: CASSPGTYEQYF. The V and J genes are TRBV10-2 and TRBJ2-7; the D gene is possibly TRBD2 (5 bases). This CDR3 is built from 12 residues. The V end was cut by 6 bases, the J end by 2 bases, with 8 bases between. The germline V gene has CDR1 WSHSY and CDR2 SAAADI.

This sequence joins TRBV19 and TRBJ1-2; D is uncertain. CDR1 and CDR2 from the germline V gene are LNHDA and SQIVND (reference sequence). This CDR3 has 12 residues. Trimming removed 2 bases at V and 10 bases at J, with 11 bases between. The CDR3 region has the DNA TGTGCCAGTAGTATACAAGGGAGAGACTACACCTTC. Protein sequence: CASSIQGRDYTF. Looking up the rest from reference TRBV19 and TRBJ1-2 gives the full variable domain: DGGITQSPKYLFRKEGQNVTLSCEQNLNHDAMYWYRQDPGQGLRLIYYSQIVNDFQKGDIAEGYSVSREKKESFPLTVTSAQKNPTAFYLCASSIQGRDYTFGSGTRLTVV.

The chain carries TRBV7-9 and TRBJ2-7, with 9 bases fitting TRBD1. The germline V gene encodes CDR1 SEHNR and CDR2 FQNEAQ (reference sequence). This CDR3 is 14 amino acids long. The ends lost 2 bases at V and 6 bases at J; junction bases unmatched: 5. The CDR3 DNA reads as TGTGCCAGCAGCTTAAGGGACAGGGAGTTCGAGCAGTACTTC. Amino acid sequence: CASSLRDREFEQYF.

The chain carries TRBV27 and TRBJ2-1, with D possibly being TRBD2 (6 bases). Germline lookup yields CDR1 MNHEY and CDR2 SMNVEV (reference sequence). Trimming stripped 7 bases from V and 0 bases from J, with 19 bases between. CDR3 length: 17 amino acids. The CDR3 spells CASTREGGASSYNEQFF. CDR3 bases: TGTGCCAGCACAAGAGAAGGCGGGGCCAGCTCCTACAATGAGCAGTTCTTC.

This clone was counted a single time. The rearrangement uses TRBV5-4 and TRBJ2-1; D gene ambiguous. The length of the CDR3 is 12 residues. In germline, CDR1 is SGHNT, CDR2 YYREEE (reference sequence). V gave up 4 bases and J gave up 6 bases, with 8 bases separating them. The CDR3 is CASSKFGNEQFF. For the CDR3, the DNA is TGTGCCAGCAGCAAGTTCGGCAATGAGCAGTTCTTC.

J is TRBJ1-1 and V is TRBV29-1; D call uncertain. CDR3 length equals 13 residues. The V end was cut by 3 bases, the J end by 0 bases, with 8 bases between. From germline, CDR1 is SQVTM and CDR2 ANQGSEA. The CDR3 reads CSVEDRMNTEAFF. The CDR3 DNA is TGCAGCGTTGAGGACCGTATGAACACTGAAGCTTTCTTT.

The J gene is TRBJ2-5, the V gene TRBV27, with D perhaps matching TRBD2 (6 bases). This CDR3 has 14 residues. Trimming took off 6 bases at V and 7 bases at J, with 18 bases between the two ends. The germline V gene has CDR1 MNHEY and CDR2 SMNVEV (reference sequence). The CDR3 spells CASSLEVSGGTQYF. Here the CDR3 DNA reads TGTGCCAGCAGCCTAGAGGTCTCCGGGGGGACCCAGTACTTC.

The genes are TRBV7-9 and TRBJ2-1; weak D call: TRBD2 (5 bases). The CDR3 has 20 amino acids. Germline CDR1 and CDR2: SEHNR and FQNEAQ (reference sequence). Trimming took 5 bases from V and 8 from J, leaving 34 bases between them. The CDR3 sequence is CASSNSLGRSRGPIFYEQFF. Here the CDR3 DNA reads TGTGCCAGCAGCAACAGCTTAGGACGGTCTCGAGGGCCCATTTTCTATGAGCAGTTCTTC.